This TCR beta chain appears in the sequencing data of a study of cytomegalovirus exposure and HLA in healthy donors. Germline V gives CDR1 WNHNN, CDR2 SYGVQD (reference sequence). V was trimmed by 4 bases and J by 4 bases, leaving 16 bases between them. There are 15 residues in the CDR3. PCR used 60 Vbeta primers and 13 Jbeta primers. In the authors' workflow: Roughly 11 million of the about 80 million unique TCR beta chains counted in a later analysis were shared. Libraries were prepared by immunoSEQ multiplex PCR; TCRdb keeps only in-frame clonotypes and omits some of them. That table is the source of V, J and clone size, and D and trimming were worked out from the DNA. The sample has about 210,000 clones. Study-level points and caveats: Researchers reported that a few CMV-associated chains were confirmed in vitro as CMV antigen-specific. The productive fraction for most TCR beta V segments was about 87% or about 30% in an earlier analysis.

Every donor was a healthy person donating bone marrow. A note on this clone: Its antigen is not identified.

Specimen: PBMCs. The chain couples TRBV10-1 to TRBJ1-1; D possibly corresponds to TRBD1 (5 bases). The sequence was obtained from a woman in her twenties or thirties in good health and CMV-seropositive. The CDR3: CASSGGDLGGTEAFF. The CDR3 region has the DNA TGCGCCAGCAGTGGGGGGGACCTAGGCGGCACTGAAGCTTTCTTT.